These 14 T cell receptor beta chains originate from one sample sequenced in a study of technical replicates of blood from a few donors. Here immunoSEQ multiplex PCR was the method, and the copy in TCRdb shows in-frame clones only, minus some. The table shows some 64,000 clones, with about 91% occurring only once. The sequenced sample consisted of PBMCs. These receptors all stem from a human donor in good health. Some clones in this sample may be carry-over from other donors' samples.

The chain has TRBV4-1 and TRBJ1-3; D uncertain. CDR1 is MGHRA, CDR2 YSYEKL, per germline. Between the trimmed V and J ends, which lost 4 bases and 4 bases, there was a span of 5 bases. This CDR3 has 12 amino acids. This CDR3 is CASSLLGNTIYF. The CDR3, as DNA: TGCGCCAGCAGCCTCCTCGGAAACACCATATATTTT.

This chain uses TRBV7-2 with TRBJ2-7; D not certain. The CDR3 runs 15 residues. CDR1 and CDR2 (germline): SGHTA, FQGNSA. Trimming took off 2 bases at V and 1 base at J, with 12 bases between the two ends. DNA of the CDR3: TGTGCCAGCAGCTTATCTGCGTTTGTATCCTACGAGCAGTACTTC. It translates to CASSLSAFVSYEQYF.

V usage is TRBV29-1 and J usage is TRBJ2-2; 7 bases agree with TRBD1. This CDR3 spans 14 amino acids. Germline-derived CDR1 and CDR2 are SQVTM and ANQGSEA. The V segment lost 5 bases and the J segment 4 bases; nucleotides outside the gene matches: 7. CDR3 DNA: TGCAGCGTTTTAGACAGGGCGGGCACCGGGGAGCTGTTTTTT. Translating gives CSVLDRAGTGELFF.

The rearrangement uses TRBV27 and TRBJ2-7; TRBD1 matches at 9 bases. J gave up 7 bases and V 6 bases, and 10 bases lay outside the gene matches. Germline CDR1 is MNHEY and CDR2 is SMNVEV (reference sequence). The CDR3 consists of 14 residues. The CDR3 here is CASRPTGGSREQYF. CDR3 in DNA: TGTGCCAGCAGGCCAACAGGGGGCAGTCGGGAGCAGTACTTC.

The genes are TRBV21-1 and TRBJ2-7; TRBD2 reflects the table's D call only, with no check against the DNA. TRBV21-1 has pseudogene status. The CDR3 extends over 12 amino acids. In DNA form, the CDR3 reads TGTGCCAGCAGCCCCGGGGGGGAAGAGCAGTACTTC. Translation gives CASSPGGEEQYF.

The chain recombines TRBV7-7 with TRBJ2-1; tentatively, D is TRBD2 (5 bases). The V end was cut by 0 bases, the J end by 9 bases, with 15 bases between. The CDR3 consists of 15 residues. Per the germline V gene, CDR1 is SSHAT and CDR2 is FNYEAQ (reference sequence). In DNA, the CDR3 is TGTGCCAGCAGCTTAGCGCTCGGAGGAGGCGGTGAGCAGTTCTTC. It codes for CASSLALGGGGEQFF. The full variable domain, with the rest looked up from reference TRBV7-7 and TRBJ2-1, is GAGVSQSPRYKVTKRGQDVTLRCDPISSHATLYWYQQALGQGPEFLTYFNYEAQPDKSGLPSDRFSAERPEGSISTLTIQRTEQRDSAMYRCASSLALGGGGEQFFGPGTRLTVL.

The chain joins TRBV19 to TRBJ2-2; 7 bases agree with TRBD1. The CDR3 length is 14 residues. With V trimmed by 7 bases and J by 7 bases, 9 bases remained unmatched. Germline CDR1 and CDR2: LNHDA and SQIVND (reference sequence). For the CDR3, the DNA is TGTGCCAGTAAGGGTGACAGGGCGATCGGGGAGCTGTTTTTT. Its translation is CASKGDRAIGELFF. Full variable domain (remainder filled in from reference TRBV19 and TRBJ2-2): DGGITQSPKYLFRKEGQNVTLSCEQNLNHDAMYWYRQDPGQGLRLIYYSQIVNDFQKGDIAEGYSVSREKKESFPLTVTSAQKNPTAFYLCASKGDRAIGELFFGEGSRLTVL.

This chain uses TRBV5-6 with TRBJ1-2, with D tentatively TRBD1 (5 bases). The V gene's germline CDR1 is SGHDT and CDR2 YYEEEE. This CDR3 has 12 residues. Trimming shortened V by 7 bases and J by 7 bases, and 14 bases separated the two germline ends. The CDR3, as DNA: TGTGCCAGCGGGGGGACGGCCCCTGGCTACACCTTC. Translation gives CASGGTAPGYTF.

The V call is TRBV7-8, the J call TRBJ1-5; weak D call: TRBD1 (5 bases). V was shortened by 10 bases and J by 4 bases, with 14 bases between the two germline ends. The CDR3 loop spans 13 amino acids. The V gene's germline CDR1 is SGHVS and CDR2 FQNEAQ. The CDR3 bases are TGTGCCACCAGGCCCCCAGGGAATCAGCCCCAGCATTTT. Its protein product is CATRPPGNQPQHF.

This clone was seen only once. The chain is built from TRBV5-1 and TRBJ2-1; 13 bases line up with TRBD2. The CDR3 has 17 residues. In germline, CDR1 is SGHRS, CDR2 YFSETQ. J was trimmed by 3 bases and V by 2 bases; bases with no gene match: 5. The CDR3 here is CASSFHGTSGVYNEQFF. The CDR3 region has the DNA TGCGCCAGCAGCTTTCACGGGACTAGCGGGGTCTACAATGAGCAGTTCTTC.

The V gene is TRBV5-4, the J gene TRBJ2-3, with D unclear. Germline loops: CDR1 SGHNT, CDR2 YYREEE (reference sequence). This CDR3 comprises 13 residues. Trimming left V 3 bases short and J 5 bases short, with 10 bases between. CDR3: CASSYGSRDTQYF. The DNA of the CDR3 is TGTGCCAGCAGCTACGGGTCTCGAGATACGCAGTATTTT.

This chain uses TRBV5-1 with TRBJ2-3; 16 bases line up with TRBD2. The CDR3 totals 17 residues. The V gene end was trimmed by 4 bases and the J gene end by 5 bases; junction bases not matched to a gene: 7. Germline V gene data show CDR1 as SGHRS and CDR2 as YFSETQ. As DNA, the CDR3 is TGCGCCAGCAGCGGGGGACTAGCGGGGGGGCAGGGAGATACGCAGTATTTT. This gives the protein CASSGGLAGGQGDTQYF.

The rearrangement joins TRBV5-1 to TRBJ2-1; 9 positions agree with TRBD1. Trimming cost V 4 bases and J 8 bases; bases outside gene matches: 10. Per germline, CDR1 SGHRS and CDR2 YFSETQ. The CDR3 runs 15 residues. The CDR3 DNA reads TGCGCCAGCAGCCTCCCTACAGGGGGCATCGATGAGCAGTTCTTC. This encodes CASSLPTGGIDEQFF. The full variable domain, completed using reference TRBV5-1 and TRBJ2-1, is KAGVTQTPRYLIKTRGQQVTLSCSPISGHRSVSWYQQTPGQGLQFLFEYFSETQRNKGNFPGRFSGRQFSNSRSEMNVSTLELGDSALYLCASSLPTGGIDEQFFGPGTRLTVL.

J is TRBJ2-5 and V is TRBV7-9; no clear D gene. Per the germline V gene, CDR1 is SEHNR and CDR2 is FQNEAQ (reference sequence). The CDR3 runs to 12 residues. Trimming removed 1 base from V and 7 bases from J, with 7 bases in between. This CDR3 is CASSLEPGTQYF. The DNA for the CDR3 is TGTGCCAGCAGCTTAGAACCGGGGACCCAGTACTTC.